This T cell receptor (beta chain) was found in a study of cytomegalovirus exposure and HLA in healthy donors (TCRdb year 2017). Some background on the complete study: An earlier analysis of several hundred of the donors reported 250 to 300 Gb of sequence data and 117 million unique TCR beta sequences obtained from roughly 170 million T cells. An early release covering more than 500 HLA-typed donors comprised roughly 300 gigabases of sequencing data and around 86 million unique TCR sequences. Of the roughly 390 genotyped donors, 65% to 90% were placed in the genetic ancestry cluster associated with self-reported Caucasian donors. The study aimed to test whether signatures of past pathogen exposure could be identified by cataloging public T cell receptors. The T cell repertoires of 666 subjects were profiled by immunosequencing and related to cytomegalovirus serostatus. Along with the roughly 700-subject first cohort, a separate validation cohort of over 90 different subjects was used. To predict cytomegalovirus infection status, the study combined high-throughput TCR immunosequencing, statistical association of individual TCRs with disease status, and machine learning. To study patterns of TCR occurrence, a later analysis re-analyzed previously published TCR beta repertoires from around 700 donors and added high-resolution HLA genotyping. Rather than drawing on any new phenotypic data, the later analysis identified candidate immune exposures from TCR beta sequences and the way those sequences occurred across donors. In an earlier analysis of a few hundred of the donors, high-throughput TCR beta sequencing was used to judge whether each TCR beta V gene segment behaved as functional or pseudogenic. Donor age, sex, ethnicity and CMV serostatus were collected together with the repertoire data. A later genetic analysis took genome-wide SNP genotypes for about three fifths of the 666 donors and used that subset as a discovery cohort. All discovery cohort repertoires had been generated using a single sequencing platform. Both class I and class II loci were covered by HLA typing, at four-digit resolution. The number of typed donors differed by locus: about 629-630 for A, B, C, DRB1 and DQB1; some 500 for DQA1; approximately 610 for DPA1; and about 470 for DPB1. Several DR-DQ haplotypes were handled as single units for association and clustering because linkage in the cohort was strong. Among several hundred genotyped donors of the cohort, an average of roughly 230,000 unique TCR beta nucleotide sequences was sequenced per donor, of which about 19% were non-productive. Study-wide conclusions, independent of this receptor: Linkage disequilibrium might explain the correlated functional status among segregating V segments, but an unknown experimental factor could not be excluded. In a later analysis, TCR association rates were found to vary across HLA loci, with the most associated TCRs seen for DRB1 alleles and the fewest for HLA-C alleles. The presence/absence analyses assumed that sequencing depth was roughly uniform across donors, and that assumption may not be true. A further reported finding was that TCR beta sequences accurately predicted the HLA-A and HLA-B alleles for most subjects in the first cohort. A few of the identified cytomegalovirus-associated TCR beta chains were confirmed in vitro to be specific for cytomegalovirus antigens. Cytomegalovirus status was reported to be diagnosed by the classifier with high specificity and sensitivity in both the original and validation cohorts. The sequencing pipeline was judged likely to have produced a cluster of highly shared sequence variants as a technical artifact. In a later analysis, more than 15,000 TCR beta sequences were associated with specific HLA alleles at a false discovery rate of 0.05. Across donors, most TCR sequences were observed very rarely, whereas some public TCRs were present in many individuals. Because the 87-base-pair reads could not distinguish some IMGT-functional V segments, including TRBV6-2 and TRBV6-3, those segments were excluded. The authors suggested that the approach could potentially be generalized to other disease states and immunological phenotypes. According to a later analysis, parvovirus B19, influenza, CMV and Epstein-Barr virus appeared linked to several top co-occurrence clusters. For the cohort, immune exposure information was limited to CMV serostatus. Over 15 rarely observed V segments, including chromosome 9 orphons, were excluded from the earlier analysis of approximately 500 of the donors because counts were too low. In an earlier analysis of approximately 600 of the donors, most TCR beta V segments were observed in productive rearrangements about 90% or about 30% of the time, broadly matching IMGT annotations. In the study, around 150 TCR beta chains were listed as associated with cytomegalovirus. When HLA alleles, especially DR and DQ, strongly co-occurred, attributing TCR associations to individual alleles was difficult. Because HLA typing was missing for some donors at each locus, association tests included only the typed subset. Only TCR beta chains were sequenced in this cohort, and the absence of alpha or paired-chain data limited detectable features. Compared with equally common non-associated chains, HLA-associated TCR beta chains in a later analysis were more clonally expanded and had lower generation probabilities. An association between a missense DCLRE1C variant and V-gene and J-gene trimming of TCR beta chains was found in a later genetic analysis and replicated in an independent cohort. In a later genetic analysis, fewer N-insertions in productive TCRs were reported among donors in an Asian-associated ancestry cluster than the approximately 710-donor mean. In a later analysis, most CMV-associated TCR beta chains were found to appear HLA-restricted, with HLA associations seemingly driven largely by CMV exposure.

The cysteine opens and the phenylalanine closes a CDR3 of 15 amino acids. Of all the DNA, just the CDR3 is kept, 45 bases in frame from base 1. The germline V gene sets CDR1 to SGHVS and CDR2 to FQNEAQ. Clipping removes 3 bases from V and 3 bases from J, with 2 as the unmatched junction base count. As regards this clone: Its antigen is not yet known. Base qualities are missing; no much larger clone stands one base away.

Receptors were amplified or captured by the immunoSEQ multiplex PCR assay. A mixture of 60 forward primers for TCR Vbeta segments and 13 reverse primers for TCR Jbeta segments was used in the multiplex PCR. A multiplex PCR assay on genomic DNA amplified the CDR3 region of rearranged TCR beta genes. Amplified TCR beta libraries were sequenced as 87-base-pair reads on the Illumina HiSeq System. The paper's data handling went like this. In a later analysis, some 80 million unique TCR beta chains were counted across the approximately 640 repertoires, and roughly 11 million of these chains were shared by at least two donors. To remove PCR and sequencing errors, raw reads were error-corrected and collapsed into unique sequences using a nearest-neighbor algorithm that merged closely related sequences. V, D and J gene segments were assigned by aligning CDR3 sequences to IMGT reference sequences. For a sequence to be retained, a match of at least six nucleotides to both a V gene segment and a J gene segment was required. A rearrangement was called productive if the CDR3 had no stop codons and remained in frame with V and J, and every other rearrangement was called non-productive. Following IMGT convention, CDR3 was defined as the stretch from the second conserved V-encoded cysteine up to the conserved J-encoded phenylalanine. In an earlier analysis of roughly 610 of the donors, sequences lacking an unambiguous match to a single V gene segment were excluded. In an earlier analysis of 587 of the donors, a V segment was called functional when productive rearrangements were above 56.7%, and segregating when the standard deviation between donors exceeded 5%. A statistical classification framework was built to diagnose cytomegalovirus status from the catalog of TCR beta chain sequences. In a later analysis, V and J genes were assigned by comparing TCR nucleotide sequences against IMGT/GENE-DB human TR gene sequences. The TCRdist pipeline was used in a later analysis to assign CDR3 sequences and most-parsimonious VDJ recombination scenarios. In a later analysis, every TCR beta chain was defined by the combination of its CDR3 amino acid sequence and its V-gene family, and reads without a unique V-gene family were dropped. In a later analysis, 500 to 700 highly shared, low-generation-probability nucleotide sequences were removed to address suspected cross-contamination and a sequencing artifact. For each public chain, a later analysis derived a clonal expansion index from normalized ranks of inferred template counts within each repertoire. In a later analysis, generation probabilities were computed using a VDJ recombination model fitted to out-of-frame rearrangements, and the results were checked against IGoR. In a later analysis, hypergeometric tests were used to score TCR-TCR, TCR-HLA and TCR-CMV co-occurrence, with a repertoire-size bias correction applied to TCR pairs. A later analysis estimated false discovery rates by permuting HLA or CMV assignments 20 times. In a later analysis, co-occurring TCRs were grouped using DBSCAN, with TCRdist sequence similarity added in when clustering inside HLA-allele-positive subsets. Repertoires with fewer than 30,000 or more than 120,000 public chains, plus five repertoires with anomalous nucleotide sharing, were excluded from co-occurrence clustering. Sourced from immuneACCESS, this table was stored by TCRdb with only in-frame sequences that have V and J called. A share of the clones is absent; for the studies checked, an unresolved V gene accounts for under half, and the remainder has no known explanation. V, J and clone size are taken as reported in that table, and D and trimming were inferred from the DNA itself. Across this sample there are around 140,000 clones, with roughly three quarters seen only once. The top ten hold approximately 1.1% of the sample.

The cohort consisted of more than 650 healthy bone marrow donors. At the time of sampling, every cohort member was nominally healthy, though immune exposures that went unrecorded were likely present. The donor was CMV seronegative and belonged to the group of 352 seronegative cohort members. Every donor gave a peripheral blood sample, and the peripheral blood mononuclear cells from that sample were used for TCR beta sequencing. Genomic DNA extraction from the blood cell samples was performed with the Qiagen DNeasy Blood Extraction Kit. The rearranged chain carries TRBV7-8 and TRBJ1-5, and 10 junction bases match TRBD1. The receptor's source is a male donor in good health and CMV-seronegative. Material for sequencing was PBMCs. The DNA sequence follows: TGTGCCAGCAGCTTTGGGACAGGGGTCAATCAGCCCCAGCATTTT. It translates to CASSFGTGVNQPQHF. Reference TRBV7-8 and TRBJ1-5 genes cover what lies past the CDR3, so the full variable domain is GAGVSQSPRYKVAKRGQDVALRCDPISGHVSLFWYQQALGQGPEFLTYFQNEAQLDKSGLPSDRFFAERPEGSVSTLKIQRTQQEDSAVYLCASSFGTGVNQPQHFGDGTRLSIL.